These 3 T cell receptor beta chains originate from one sample sequenced in a study of PD-1 blockade in mismatch repair-deficient tumors. TCRdb keeps only in-frame clones here, not all; method: immunoSEQ multiplex PCR. The repertoire holds about 130,000 clones, with about nine tenths as singletons. Source: peripheral blood, taken 72 weeks after starting pembrolizumab. The receptors here all came from an adult with mismatch repair-deficient cancer.

The chain is built from TRBV5-1 and TRBJ1-1; 8 nucleotides line up with TRBD1. Looked up from germline, CDR1 is SGHRS and CDR2 is YFSETQ. The CDR3 extends over 14 amino acids. V shed 5 bases, J shed 1 base, and the junction held 4 bases outside the gene matches. CDR3 amino acids: CASRTGERNTEAFF. Here the CDR3 DNA reads TGCGCCAGCAGGACAGGGGAACGGAACACTGAAGCTTTCTTT.

This sequence joins TRBV10-2 and TRBJ2-7; no clear D. This CDR3 is built from 12 residues. V was shortened by 2 bases and J by 3 bases, with 5 bases between the two germline ends. CDR1 is WSHSY and CDR2 is SAAADI in the germline V gene. The CDR3 region is CASSEAHYEQYF. CDR3 coding DNA: TGCGCCAGCAGTGAGGCCCACTACGAGCAGTACTTC.

The chain combines TRBV5-6 with TRBJ2-5; 7 nucleotides match TRBD2. This CDR3 is 15 amino acids long. Germline CDR1 reads SGHDT; CDR2 reads YYEEEE. V lost 3 bases, J lost 2 bases, and 7 bases stayed unmatched. The CDR3 loop reads CASSWAREMQETQYF. The CDR3 nucleotides are TGTGCCAGCAGCTGGGCGCGGGAGATGCAAGAGACCCAGTACTTC.